The 13 T cell receptor beta chains given below trace back to one sample, sequenced in a study of monozygotic twins with inflammatory bowel disease. TCRdb re-called the 5' RACE reads and catalogs CDR3 proteins one per entry, DNA excluded. This sample's table has about 160,000 distinct CDR3 sequences. The specimen was blood. Receptor source: a human donor with ulcerative colitis or Crohn's disease, or a healthy co-twin of an affected twin (not recorded which).

This sequence joins TRBV5-6 and TRBJ2-5; the D call from TCRdb, TRBD1, cannot be confirmed without DNA. The CDR3 is 16 amino acids. Germline assignment: CDR1 SGHDT and CDR2 YYEEEE. The chain's CDR3 is CASSQVSDRFLETQYF.

The chain couples TRBV20-1 to TRBJ1-4. Per germline, CDR1 DFQATT and CDR2 SNEGSKA (reference sequence). The CDR3 totals 16 residues. The CDR3 protein is CSARDRGGPTNEKLFF.

The chain joins TRBV28 to TRBJ1-6. Germline CDR1 reads MDHEN; CDR2 reads SYDVKM. CDR3 size: 16 residues. The CDR3 loop is CASSSEGRSYNSPLHF.

This chain links TRBV28 with TRBJ1-6; TCRdb names TRBD1, which stays unverified in the absence of DNA. CDR1 and CDR2 from the germline V gene are MDHEN and SYDVKM. This CDR3 region has 17 residues. Here the CDR3 reads CASSPRGQGAYNSPLHF.

The chain joins TRBV29-1 to TRBJ2-3; TCRdb selects TRBD1, and the lack of DNA leaves this call unchecked. CDR3 length equals 13 residues. Germline-derived CDR1 and CDR2 are SQVTM and ANQGSEA. The CDR3 spells CSVRQGVADTQYF.

The chain joins TRBV3-1 to TRBJ2-7; the TCRdb D gene call, TRBD1, has no DNA to confirm it. The CDR3 spans 15 residues. CDR1 and CDR2 (germline): LGHDT, YNNKEL (reference sequence). The CDR3 is CASSQDLAGGLEQYF.

The chain links TRBV4-3 to TRBJ2-3. The V gene's germline CDR1 is LGHNA and CDR2 YSLEER. The CDR3 contains 16 residues. CDR3 region: CASSQERQSSTDTQYF.

This chain joins TRBV20-1 and TRBJ2-4; TCRdb reports TRBD1, a call that lacks DNA to check it against. From germline, CDR1 is DFQATT and CDR2 SNEGSKA (reference sequence). The CDR3 has 14 residues. CDR3 amino acids: CSAGGGTGRNIQYF.

The V and J genes are TRBV5-1 and TRBJ2-3; checking the TCRdb D call of TRBD1 is not possible without DNA. The CDR3 contains 14 residues. Looked up from germline, CDR1 is SGHRS and CDR2 is YFSETQ. The CDR3 sequence: CASSLNRGSDTQYF.

V and J are TRBV6-5 and TRBJ2-4. From germline, CDR1 is MNHEY and CDR2 SVGAGI. The CDR3 covers 12 residues. The CDR3 sequence: CASRLAKNIQYF.

The rearrangement joins TRBV20-1 to TRBJ1-5; checking the TCRdb D call of TRBD1 is not possible without DNA. CDR3 length: 17 amino acids. Germline-derived CDR1 and CDR2 are DFQATT and SNEGSKA (reference sequence). CDR3 in amino acids: CSAGGQLLMYSNQPQHF.

The chain joins TRBV5-5 to TRBJ1-2; the TCRdb call, TRBD1, lacks DNA for checking. The CDR3 has 13 amino acids. Germline loops: CDR1 SGHKS, CDR2 YYEKEE (reference sequence). CDR3 sequence: CASSWGQGDGYTF. Variable domain in full (rest from reference TRBV5-5 and TRBJ1-2): DAGVTQSPTHLIKTRGQQVTLRCSPISGHKSVSWYQQVLGQGPQFIFQYYEKEERGRGNFPDRFSARQFPNYSSELNVNALLLGDSALYLCASSWGQGDGYTFGSGTRLTVV.

This chain joins TRBV11-2 and TRBJ2-7. The CDR3 contains 15 residues. In germline, CDR1 is SGHAT, CDR2 FQNNGV. CDR3 loop: CASSHGVGTSYEQYF. The full variable domain, its missing parts supplied by reference TRBV11-2 and TRBJ2-7, is EAGVAQSPRYKIIEKRQSVAFWCNPISGHATLYWYQQILGQGPKLLIQFQNNGVVDDSQLPKDRFSAERLKGVDSTLKIQPAKLEDSAVYLCASSHGVGTSYEQYFGPGTRLTVT.